Listed here is a single T cell receptor (beta chain). What it binds is not known. TCRdb reprocessed the reads via MiXCR and lists one record per CDR3 protein. Of approximately 100,000 distinct CDR3 sequences in the sample, 42% were seen once. The data originate from a study of T cell repertoires in cytomegalovirus infection. In the study overall: Carrying CMV and the relevant HLA type showed in public TCR beta signatures. The study's findings and limits: HLA-C-restricted TCR beta clonotypes specific for CMV led the ex vivo response.

Germline V lookup: CDR1 MNHEY, CDR2 SMNVEV (reference sequence). Trimming took off 1 base at V and 5 bases at J, with 10 bases between the two ends. The CDR3 consists of 14 residues. Specimen: CD8+ T cells from cultured PBMCs, collected from culture after CMV antigen stimulation. The receptor's source is a human donor in good health (CMV status not recorded). Some clones in this sample may be carry-over from other donors' samples. The rearrangement links TRBV27 to TRBJ2-3; D gene unclear. CDR3 protein: CASSLLPQVDTQYF. CDR3 sequence (DNA): TGTGCCAGCAGTTTATTACCCCAGGTAGATACGCAGTATTTT.